These 14 T cell receptor beta chains were sequenced from one sample in a study of T cell responses to AZD1222 COVID-19 vaccine. Measured with immunoSEQ multiplex PCR; TCRdb has only the in-frame clones, and not every one. This table has tens of thousands of clones, roughly 86% appearing once. The sequencing here drew on peripheral blood, taken on day 0 of AZD1222 vaccination. The receptors here all came from an adult in good health.

This chain links TRBV14 with TRBJ1-2; D is perhaps TRBD1 (5 bases). Deletions cut 1 base from V and 3 bases from J, with 15 bases between. The CDR3 runs 16 residues. CDR1 is SGHDN, CDR2 FVKESK, per germline. The CDR3 reads CASSQGGTSGYYGYTF. CDR3 coding DNA: TGTGCCAGCAGCCAAGGAGGAACCTCAGGGTACTATGGCTACACCTTC.

This chain connects TRBV11-2 to TRBJ2-1; 9 bases line up with TRBD2. The CDR3 length is 14 residues. The V gene's germline CDR1 is SGHAT and CDR2 FQNNGV. The V gene end was trimmed by 5 bases and the J gene end by 9 bases; junction bases not matched to a gene: 8. CDR3 region: CASSQGLAYAEQFF. The CDR3 DNA sequence: TGTGCCAGCAGCCAGGGACTAGCCTACGCTGAGCAGTTCTTC.

The chain is built from TRBV6-5 and TRBJ1-1; TRBD1 matches 7 bases. CDR3 size: 15 residues. The germline V gene encodes CDR1 MNHEY and CDR2 SVGAGI. With V trimmed by 10 bases and J by 0 bases, 11 bases remained unmatched. CDR3 region: CATVPGQIMNTEAFF. In DNA, the CDR3 is TGTGCCACCGTGCCGGGACAGATCATGAACACTGAAGCTTTCTTT.

The J gene is TRBJ1-1, the V gene TRBV11-2; a weak D match, TRBD1 (6 bases). The CDR3 extends over 15 amino acids. V was clipped by 4 bases and J by 1 base, with 13 bases between them. Germline V gives CDR1 SGHAT, CDR2 FQNNGV. CDR3 bases: TGTGCCAGCAGCTCCCCCGGGGGGCCGAACACTGAAGCTTTCTTT. It codes for CASSSPGGPNTEAFF.

The J gene is TRBJ1-4, the V gene TRBV4-3; D remains ambiguous. The CDR3 spans 13 residues. Trimming removed 0 bases from V and 11 bases from J, with 10 bases in between. Germline V gene data show CDR1 as LGHNA and CDR2 as YSLEER. The CDR3 DNA sequence: TGCGCCAGCAGCCAAGATAAGCGAGCGAAACTGTTTTTT. As protein: CASSQDKRAKLFF.

The sample holds a few counts of this clone. The rearrangement links TRBV28 to TRBJ1-5; D gene uncertain. The V gene's germline CDR1 is MDHEN and CDR2 SYDVKM. This CDR3 is 17 amino acids long. The V end was cut by 5 bases, the J end by 0 bases, with 17 bases between. CDR3 in amino acids: CASSPPMTRYSNQPQHF. As DNA, the CDR3 is TGTGCCAGCAGTCCCCCCATGACGCGTTATAGCAATCAGCCCCAGCATTTT.

V and J are TRBV4-1 and TRBJ2-1; unclear D gene. Germline loops: CDR1 MGHRA, CDR2 YSYEKL. V lost 1 base to trimming and J lost 1 base, with 11 bases between them. This CDR3 has 16 amino acids. The CDR3 coding sequence is TGCGCCAGCAGCCAAGGACTTGTATCTTCCTACAATGAGCAGTTCTTC. It yields the protein CASSQGLVSSYNEQFF.

On this clone: One junction end does not reproduce the germline sequence, and a read error may be involved. The chain carries TRBV7-2 and TRBJ2-3; D unresolved. CDR1 SGHTA and CDR2 FQGNSA come from the germline V gene. This CDR3 is 13 amino acids long. The chain's CDR3 is CASSLVPPDTQYF. The CDR3 DNA sequence: TGTGCCAGCAGTTTAGTGCCCCCAGATACGCAGTATTTT. Full variable domain (remainder filled in from reference TRBV7-2 and TRBJ2-3): GAGVSQSPSNKVTEKGKDVELRCDPISGHTALYWYRQSLGQGLEFLIYFQGNSAPDKSGLPSDRFSAERTGGSVSTLTIQRTQQEDSAVYLCASSLVPPDTQYFGPGTRLTVL.

J is TRBJ2-7 and V is TRBV11-1, with TRBD1 matching over 8 bases. From germline, CDR1 is SGHAT and CDR2 FQDESV (reference sequence). V lost 3 bases to trimming and J lost 9 bases; unmatched junction nucleotides: 16. This CDR3 comprises 16 residues. The CDR3 nucleotides are TGTGCCAGCAGCTTTAAGACAGGGGTCTCCTTGGAGAGGCAGTACTTC. Its translation is CASSFKTGVSLERQYF.

The chain couples TRBV28 to TRBJ1-1; no clear D gene. Trimming cost V 6 bases and J 1 base, with 9 bases left between them. Per germline, CDR1 MDHEN and CDR2 SYDVKM. The CDR3 length is 13 residues. The DNA for the CDR3 is TGTGCCAGCAGCGCTAGTACGAACACTGAAGCTTTCTTT. Translation: CASSASTNTEAFF.

This clone was seen just once. V is TRBV27 and J is TRBJ2-7, with D maybe TRBD2 (6 bases). The ends were cut back, 2 bases at V and 2 bases at J, with 10 bases in the middle. CDR1 is MNHEY and CDR2 is SMNVEV in the germline V gene (reference sequence). The CDR3 has 14 amino acids. The CDR3 coding sequence is TGTGCCAGCAGTTTAGGGGGGAACCCCTACGAGCAGTACTTC. Protein product: CASSLGGNPYEQYF.

This clone appeared a single time. The chain carries TRBV28 and TRBJ1-1; tentatively, D is TRBD1 (6 bases). In germline, CDR1 is MDHEN, CDR2 SYDVKM. V lost 4 bases and J lost 5, with 14 bases in between. This CDR3 is built from 14 residues. The CDR3 here is CASSSEGVNTEAFF. The CDR3 DNA sequence: TGTGCCAGCAGTTCAGAGGGGGTAAATACTGAAGCTTTCTTT. The variable domain in full, with the rest retrieved from reference TRBV28 and TRBJ1-1, is DVKVTQSSRYLVKRTGEKVFLECVQDMDHENMFWYRQDPGLGLRLIYFSYDVKMKEKGDIPEGYSVSREKKERFSLILESASTNQTSMYLCASSSEGVNTEAFFGQGTRLTVV.

The rearrangement links TRBV7-8 to TRBJ2-3; no definite D call. V lost 4 bases to trimming and J lost 0 bases, with 11 bases between them. Germline V CDR1 and CDR2: SGHVS, FQNEAQ. This CDR3 contains 15 residues. In DNA, the CDR3 is TGTGCCAGCAGCTCTAAGGGATTTAGCACAGATACGCAGTATTTT. Translation: CASSSKGFSTDTQYF.

The J gene is TRBJ2-7, the V gene TRBV27, with 7 bases that match TRBD2. Germline V gene data show CDR1 as MNHEY and CDR2 as SMNVEV (reference sequence). This CDR3 has 13 amino acids. After removal of 3 bases from V and 2 bases from J, the junction contained 1 base not matched to a gene. The CDR3: CASSFGGTYEQYF. In DNA, the CDR3 is TGTGCCAGCAGTTTCGGGGGGACCTACGAGCAGTACTTC.